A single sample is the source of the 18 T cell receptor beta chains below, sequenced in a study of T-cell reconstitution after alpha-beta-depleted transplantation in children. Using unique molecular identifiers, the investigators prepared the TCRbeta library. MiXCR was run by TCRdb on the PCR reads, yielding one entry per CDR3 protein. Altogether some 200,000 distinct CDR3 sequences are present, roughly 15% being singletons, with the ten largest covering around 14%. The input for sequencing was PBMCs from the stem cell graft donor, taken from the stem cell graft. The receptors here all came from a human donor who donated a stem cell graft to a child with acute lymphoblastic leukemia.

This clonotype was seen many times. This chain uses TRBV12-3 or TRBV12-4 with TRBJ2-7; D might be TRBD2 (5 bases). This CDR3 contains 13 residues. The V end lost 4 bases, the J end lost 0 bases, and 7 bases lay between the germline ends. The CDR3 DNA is TGTGCCAGCAGTTATCGGGACTCCTACGAGCAGTACTTC. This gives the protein CASSYRDSYEQYF.

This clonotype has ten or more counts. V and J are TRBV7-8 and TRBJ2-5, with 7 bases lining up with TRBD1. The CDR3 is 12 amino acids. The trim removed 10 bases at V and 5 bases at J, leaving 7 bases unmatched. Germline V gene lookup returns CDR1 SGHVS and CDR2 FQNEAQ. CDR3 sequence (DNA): TGTGCCACGGCGACAGGGCGGGAGACCCAGTACTTC. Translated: CATATGRETQYF.

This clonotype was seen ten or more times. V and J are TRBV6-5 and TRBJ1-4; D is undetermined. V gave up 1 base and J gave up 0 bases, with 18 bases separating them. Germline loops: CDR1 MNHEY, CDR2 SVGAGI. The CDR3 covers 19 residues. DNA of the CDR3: TGTGCCAGCAGTTACTTGAAAGCTTTCGCAGGACCAACTAATGAAAAACTGTTTTTT. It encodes CASSYLKAFAGPTNEKLFF.

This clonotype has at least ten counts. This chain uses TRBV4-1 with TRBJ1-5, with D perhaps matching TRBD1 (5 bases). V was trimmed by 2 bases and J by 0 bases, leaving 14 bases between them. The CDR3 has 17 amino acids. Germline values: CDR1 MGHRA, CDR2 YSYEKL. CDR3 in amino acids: CASSQSWYRNSNQPQHF. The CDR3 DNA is TGCGCCAGCAGCCAAAGTTGGTACAGGAATAGCAATCAGCCCCAGCATTTT.

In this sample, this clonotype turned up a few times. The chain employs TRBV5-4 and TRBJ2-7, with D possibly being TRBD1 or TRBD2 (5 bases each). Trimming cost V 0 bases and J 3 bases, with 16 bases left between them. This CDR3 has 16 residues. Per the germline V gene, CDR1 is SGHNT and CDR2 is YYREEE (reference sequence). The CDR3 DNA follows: TGTGCCAGCAGCTTGGGGGGGACGAGCGAGAACTACGAGCAGTACTTC. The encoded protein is CASSLGGTSENYEQYF.

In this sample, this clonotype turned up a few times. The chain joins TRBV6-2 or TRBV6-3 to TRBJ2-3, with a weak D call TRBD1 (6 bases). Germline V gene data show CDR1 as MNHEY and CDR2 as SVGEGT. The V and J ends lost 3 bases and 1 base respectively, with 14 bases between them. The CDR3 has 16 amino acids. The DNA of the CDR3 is TGTGCCAGCAGTTATCATGTGGGGGCCGGCACAGATACGCAGTATTTT. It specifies CASSYHVGAGTDTQYF.

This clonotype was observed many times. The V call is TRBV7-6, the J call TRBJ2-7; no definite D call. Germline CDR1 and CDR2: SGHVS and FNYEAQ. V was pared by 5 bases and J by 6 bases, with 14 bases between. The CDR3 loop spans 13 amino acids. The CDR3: CASSADAVGEQYF. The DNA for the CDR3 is TGTGCCAGCAGCGCGGACGCGGTGGGCGAGCAGTACTTC.

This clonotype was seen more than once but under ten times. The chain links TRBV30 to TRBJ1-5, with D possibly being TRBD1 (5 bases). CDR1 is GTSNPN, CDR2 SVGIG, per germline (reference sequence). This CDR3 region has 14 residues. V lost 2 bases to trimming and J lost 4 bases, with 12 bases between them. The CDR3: CAWSRQSLNQPQHF. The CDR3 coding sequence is TGTGCCTGGAGTCGACAGAGCCTTAATCAGCCCCAGCATTTT.

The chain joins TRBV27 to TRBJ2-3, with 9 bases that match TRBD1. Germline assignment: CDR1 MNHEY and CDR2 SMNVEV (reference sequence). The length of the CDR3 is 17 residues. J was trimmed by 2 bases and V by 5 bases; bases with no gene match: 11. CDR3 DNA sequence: TGTGCCAGCAGTCCGCGCCCCGGGACAGGGATCACAGATACGCAGTATTTT. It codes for CASSPRPGTGITDTQYF.

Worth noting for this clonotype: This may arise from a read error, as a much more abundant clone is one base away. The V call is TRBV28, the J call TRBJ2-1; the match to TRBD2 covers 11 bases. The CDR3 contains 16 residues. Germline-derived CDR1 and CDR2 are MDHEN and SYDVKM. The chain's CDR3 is CASSPSASGGYTEQFF. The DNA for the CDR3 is TGTGCCAGCAGTCCCTCAGCTAGCGGGGGGTACACTGAGCAGTTCTTC.

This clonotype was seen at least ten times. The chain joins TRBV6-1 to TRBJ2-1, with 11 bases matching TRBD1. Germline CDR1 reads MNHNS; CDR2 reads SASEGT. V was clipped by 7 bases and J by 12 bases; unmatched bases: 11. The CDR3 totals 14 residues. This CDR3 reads CASTPAGQGARQFF. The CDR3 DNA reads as TGTGCCAGCACCCCGGCTGGACAGGGGGCGAGGCAGTTCTTC.

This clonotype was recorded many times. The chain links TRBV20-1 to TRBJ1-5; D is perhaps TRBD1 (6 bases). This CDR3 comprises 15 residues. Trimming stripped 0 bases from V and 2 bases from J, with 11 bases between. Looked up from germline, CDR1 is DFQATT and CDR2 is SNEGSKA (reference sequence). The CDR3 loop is CSARERGLGNQPQHF. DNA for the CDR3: TGCAGTGCTAGAGAGAGGGGGTTAGGCAATCAGCCCCAGCATTTT.

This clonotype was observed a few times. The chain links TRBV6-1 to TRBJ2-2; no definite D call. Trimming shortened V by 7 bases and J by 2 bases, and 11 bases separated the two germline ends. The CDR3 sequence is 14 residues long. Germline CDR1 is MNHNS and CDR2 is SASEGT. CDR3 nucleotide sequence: TGTGCCAGCAAACGAGAATACAACACCGGGGAGCTGTTTTTT. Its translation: CASKREYNTGELFF.

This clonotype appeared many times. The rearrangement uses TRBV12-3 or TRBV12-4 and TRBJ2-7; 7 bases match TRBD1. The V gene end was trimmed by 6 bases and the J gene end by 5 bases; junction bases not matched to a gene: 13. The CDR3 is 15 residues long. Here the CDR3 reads CASRDSGTALHEQYF. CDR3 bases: TGTGCCAGCAGGGACTCCGGGACAGCCCTTCACGAGCAGTACTTC.

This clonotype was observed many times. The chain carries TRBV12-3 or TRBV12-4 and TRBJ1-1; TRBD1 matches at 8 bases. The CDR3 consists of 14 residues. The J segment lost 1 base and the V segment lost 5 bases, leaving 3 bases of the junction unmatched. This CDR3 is CASSVGQGNTEAFF. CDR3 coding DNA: TGTGCCAGCAGTGTCGGACAGGGGAACACTGAAGCTTTCTTT.

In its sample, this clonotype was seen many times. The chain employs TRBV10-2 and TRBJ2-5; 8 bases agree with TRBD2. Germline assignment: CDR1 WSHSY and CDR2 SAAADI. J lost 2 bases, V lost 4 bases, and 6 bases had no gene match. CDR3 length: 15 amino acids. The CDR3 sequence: CASSAPGGRQETQYF. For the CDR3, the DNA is TGCGCCAGCAGTGCTCCGGGAGGGCGGCAAGAGACCCAGTACTTC.

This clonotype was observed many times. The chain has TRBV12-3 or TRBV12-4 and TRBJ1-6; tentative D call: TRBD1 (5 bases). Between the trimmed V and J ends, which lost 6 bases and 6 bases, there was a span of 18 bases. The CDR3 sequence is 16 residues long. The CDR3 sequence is CASSPQRGNGNSPLHF. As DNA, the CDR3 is TGTGCCAGCAGCCCCCAACGGGGGAATGGTAATTCACCCCTCCACTTT.

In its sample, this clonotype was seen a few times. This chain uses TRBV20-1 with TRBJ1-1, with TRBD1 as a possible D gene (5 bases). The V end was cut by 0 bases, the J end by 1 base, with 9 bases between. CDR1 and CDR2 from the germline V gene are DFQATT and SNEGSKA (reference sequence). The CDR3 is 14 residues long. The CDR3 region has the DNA TGCAGTGCTAGAGAGCGCGGGACGAACACTGAAGCTTTCTTT. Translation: CSARERGTNTEAFF.